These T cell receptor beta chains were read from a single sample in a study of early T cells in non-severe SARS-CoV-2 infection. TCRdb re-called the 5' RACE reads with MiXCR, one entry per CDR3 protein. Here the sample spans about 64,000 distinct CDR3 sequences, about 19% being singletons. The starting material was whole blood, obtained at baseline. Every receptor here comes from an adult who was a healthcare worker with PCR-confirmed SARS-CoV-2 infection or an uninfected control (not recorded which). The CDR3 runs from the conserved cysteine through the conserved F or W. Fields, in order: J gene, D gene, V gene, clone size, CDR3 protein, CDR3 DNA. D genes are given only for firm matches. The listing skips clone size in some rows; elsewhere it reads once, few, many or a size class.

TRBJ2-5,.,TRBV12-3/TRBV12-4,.,CASRVTGQETQYF,TGTGCCAGCAGGGTGACTGGACAAGAGACCCAGTACTTC
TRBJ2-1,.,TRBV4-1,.,CASTPGGHSYNEQFF,TGCGCCAGCACCCCAGGGGGGCATTCCTACAATGAGCAGTTCTTC
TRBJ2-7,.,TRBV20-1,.,CSASKSAETYEQYF,TGCAGTGCTAGTAAATCGGCAGAGACTTACGAGCAGTACTTC
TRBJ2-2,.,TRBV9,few,CASSVAGTGELFF,TGTGCCAGCAGCGTAGCAGGGACCGGGGAGCTGTTTTTT
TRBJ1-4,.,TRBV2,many,CASSWTVFNEKLFF,TGTGCCAGCAGTTGGACAGTGTTTAATGAAAAACTGTTTTTT
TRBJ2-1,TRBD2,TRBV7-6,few,CASSLEGTSGVYNEQFF,TGTGCCAGCAGCTTAGAAGGTACTAGCGGGGTCTACAATGAGCAGTTCTTC
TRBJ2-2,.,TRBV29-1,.,CSVASGTNTGELFF,TGCAGCGTTGCATCCGGGACCAACACCGGGGAGCTGTTTTTT
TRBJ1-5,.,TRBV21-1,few,CASSPPDRGGNQPQHF,TGTGCCAGCAGCCCTCCGGACAGGGGGGGCAATCAGCCCCAGCATTTT
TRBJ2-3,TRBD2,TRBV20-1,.,CSATRGGVGDTQYF,TGCAGTGCTACCCGGGGGGGAGTTGGAGATACGCAGTATTTT
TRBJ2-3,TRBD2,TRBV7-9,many,CASSGGLAIDTQYF,TGTGCCAGCAGCGGAGGACTAGCGATCGATACGCAGTATTTT
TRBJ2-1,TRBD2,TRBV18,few,CASSPGYSGGAGNEQFF,TGTGCCAGCTCACCTGGGTATAGCGGGGGAGCGGGCAATGAGCAGTTCTTC
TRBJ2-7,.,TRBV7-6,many,CASSLGDTSYEQYF,TGTGCCAGCAGCTTAGGGGACACTTCGTACGAGCAGTACTTC
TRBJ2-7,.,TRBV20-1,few,CSATQGLGEQYF,TGCAGTGCTACCCAGGGTTTGGGAGAGCAGTACTTC
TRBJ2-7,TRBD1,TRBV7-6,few,CASSSKQGAIYEQYF,TGTGCCAGCAGCTCGAAACAGGGGGCTATCTACGAGCAGTACTTC
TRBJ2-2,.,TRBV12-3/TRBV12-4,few,CASSPSRGAGELFF,TGTGCCAGCAGCCCCTCCAGGGGGGCCGGGGAGCTGTTTTTT
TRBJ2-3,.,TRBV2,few,CASSEELRSTDTQYF,TGTGCCAGCAGTGAAGAACTACGCAGCACAGATACGCAGTATTTT
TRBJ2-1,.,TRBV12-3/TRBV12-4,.,CASSFVGSNEQFF,TGTGCCAGCTCATTCGTTGGGAGCAATGAGCAGTTCTTC
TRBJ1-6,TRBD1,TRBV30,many,CAFLPGTGVSYNSPLHF,TGTGCCTTCCTCCCTGGCACAGGGGTATCCTATAATTCACCCCTCCACTTT
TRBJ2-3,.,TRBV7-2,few,CASLDGGISTDTQYF,TGTGCCAGCTTGGACGGCGGGATTAGCACAGATACGCAGTATTTT
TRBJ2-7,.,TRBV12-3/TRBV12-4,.,CASSSGFEQYF,TGTGCCAGCAGTTCAGGGTTCGAGCAGTACTTC
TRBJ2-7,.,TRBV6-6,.,CASTTSSSYEQYF,TGTGCCAGTACCACTTCGAGCTCCTACGAGCAGTACTTC
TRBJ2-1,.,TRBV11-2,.,CASSLAGASYNEQFF,TGTGCCAGCAGCTTAGCCGGGGCCAGCTACAATGAGCAGTTCTTC
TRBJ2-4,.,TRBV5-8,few,CASSLGDHIGKDIQYF,TGTGCCAGCAGCTTGGGGGACCACATAGGGAAGGACATTCAGTACTTC
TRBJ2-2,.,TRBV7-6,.,CASSLVTGTGELFF,TGTGCCAGCAGCTTAGTAACGGGCACCGGGGAGCTGTTTTTT
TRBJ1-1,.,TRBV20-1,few,CSASRGVGTEAFF,TGCAGTGCAAGCCGGGGAGTAGGGACTGAAGCTTTCTTT
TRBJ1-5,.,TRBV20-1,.,CSALGTVNQPQHF,TGCAGTGCCCTCGGGACGGTCAATCAGCCCCAGCATTTT
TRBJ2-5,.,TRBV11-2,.,CASSLVPDSREAQYF,TGTGCCAGCAGCTTAGTCCCAGATTCAAGAGAGGCCCAGTACTTC
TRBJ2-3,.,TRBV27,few,CASSVGHPSTDTQYF,TGTGCCAGCAGCGTAGGACACCCCAGCACAGATACGCAGTATTTT
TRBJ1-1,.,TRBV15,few,CATSRDREGLYTEAFF,TGTGCCACCAGCAGAGATCGTGAGGGATTGTACACTGAAGCTTTCTTT
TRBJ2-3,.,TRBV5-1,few,CASYGESSTDTQYF,TGCGCCAGCTACGGCGAGTCATCCACAGATACGCAGTATTTT
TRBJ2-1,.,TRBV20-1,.,CSATPDSPSSYNEQFF,TGCAGTGCTACCCCTGACAGTCCAAGCTCCTACAATGAGCAGTTCTTC
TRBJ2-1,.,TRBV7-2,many,CASSLRNEQFF,TGTGCCAGCAGCTTACGCAATGAGCAGTTCTTC
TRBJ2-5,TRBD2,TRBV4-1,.,CASSQFSGEKTQYF,TGCGCCAGCAGCCAGTTTAGCGGGGAAAAGACCCAGTACTTC
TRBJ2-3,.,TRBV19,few,CASGGRHSTDTQYF,TGTGCCAGTGGGGGCAGACATAGCACAGATACGCAGTATTTT
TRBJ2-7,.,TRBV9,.,CASSVPPDSYEQYF,TGTGCCAGCAGCGTTCCCCCTGACAGTTACGAGCAGTACTTC
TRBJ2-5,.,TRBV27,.,CASSLDRRGEETQYF,TGTGCCAGCAGTTTAGATAGGAGAGGGGAGGAGACCCAGTACTTC
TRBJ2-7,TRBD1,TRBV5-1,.,CASSPGRDSSYEQYF,TGCGCCAGCAGCCCTGGACGGGACAGCTCCTACGAGCAGTACTTC